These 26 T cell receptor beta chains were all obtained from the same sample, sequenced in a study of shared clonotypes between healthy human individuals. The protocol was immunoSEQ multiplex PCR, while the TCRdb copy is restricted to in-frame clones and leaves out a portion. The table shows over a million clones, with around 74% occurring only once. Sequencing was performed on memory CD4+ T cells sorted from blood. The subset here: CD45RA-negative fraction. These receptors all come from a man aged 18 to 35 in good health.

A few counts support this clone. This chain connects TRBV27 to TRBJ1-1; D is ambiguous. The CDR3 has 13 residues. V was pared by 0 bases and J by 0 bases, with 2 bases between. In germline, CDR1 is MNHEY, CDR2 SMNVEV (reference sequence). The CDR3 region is CASSLSVNTEAFF. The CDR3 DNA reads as TGTGCCAGCAGTTTATCAGTGAACACTGAAGCTTTCTTT.

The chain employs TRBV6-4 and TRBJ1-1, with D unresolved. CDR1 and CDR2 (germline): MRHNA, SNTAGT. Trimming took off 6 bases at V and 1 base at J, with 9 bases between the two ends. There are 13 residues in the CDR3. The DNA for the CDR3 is TGTGCCAGCAGGGCGACTTGGAACACTGAAGCTTTCTTT. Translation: CASRATWNTEAFF.

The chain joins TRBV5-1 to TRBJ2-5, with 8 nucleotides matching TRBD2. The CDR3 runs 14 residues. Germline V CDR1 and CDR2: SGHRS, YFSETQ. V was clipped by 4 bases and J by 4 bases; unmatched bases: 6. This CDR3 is CASSLVTSAETQYF. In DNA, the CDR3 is TGCGCCAGCAGCCTAGTGACTAGCGCAGAGACCCAGTACTTC.

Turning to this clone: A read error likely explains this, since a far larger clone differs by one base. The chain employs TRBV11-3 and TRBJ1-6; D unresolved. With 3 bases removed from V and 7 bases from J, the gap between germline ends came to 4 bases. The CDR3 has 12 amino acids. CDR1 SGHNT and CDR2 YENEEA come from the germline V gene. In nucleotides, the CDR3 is TGTGCCAGCAGCTTCGGGAATTCACCCCTCCACTTT. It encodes CASSFGNSPLHF.

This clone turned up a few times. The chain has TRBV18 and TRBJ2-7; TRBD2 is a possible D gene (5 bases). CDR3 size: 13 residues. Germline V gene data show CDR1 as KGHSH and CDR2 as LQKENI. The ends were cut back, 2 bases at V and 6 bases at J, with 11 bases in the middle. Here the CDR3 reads CASSPTLDSEQYF. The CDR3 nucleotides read TGTGCCAGCTCACCAACCCTGGACTCCGAGCAGTACTTC.

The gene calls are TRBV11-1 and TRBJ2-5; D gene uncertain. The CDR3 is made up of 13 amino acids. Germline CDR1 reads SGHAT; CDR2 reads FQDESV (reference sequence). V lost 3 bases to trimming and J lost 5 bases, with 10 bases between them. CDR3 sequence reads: CASSFWVGETQYF. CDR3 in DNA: TGTGCCAGCAGCTTTTGGGTAGGGGAGACCCAGTACTTC.

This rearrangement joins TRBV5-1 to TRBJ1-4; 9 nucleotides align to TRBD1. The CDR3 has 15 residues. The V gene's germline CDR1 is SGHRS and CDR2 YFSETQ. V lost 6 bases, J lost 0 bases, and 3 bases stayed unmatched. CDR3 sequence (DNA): TGCGCCAGCAACCGACAGGGGGCAACTAATGAAAAACTGTTTTTT. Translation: CASNRQGATNEKLFF.

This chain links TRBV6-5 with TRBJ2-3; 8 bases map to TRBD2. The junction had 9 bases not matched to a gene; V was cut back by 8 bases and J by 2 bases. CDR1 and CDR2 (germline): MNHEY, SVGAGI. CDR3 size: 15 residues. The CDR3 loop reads CASGPGGAPTDTQYF. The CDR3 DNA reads TGTGCCAGCGGGCCGGGGGGGGCCCCCACAGATACGCAGTATTTT.

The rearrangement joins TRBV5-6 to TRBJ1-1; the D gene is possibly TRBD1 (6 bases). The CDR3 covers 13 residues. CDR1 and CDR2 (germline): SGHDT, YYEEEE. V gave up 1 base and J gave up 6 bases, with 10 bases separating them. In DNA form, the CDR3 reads TGTGCCAGCAGCTTGAGACAGGACGCTGAAGCTTTCTTT. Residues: CASSLRQDAEAFF.

The CDR3 nucleotides read TGTGCCAGCAGCACCCCCGGGACAGGGGACTACGAGCAGTACTTC. Its protein is CASSTPGTGDYEQYF. The chain has TRBV5-5 and TRBJ2-7; the match to TRBD1 covers 10 bases. This CDR3 has 15 amino acids. J was trimmed by 3 bases and V by 4 bases; bases with no gene match: 7. CDR1 is SGHKS and CDR2 is YYEKEE in the germline V gene (reference sequence).

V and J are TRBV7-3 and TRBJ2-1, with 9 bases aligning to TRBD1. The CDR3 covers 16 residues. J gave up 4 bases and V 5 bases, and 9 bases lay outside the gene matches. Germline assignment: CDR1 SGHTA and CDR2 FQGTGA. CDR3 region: CASSAEPGQGYNEQFF. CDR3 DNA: TGTGCCAGCAGCGCCGAACCGGGACAGGGATACAATGAGCAGTTCTTC. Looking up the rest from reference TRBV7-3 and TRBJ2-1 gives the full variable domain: GAGVSQTPSNKVTEKGKYVELRCDPISGHTALYWYRQSLGQGPEFLIYFQGTGAADDSGLPNDRFFAVRPEGSVSTLKIQRTERGDSAVYLCASSAEPGQGYNEQFFGPGTRLTVL.

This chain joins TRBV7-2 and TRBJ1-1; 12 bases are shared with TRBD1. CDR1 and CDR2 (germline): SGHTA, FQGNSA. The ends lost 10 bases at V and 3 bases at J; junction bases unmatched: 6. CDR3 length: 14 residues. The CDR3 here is CATGQGALDTEAFF. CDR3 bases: TGTGCCACGGGACAGGGGGCGCTGGACACTGAAGCTTTCTTT.

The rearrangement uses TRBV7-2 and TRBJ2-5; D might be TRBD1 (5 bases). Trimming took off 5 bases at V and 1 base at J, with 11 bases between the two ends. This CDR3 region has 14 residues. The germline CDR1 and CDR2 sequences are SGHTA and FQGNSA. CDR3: CASSAQVLQETQYF. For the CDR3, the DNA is TGTGCCAGCAGCGCACAGGTACTCCAAGAGACCCAGTACTTC. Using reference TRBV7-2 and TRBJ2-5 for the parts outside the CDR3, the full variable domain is GAGVSQSPSNKVTEKGKDVELRCDPISGHTALYWYRQSLGQGLEFLIYFQGNSAPDKSGLPSDRFSAERTGGSVSTLTIQRTQQEDSAVYLCASSAQVLQETQYFGPGTRLLVL.

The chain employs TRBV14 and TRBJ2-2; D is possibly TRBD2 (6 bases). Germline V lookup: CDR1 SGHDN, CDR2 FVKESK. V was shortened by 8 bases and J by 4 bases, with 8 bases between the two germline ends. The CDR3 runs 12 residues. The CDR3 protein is CASGTVTGELFF. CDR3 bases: TGTGCCAGCGGGACTGTCACCGGGGAGCTGTTTTTT.

The CDR3 nucleotides are TGTGCCAGCAGCCGGACAGGGAGTCGACAGCCCCAGCATTTT. Translated: CASSRTGSRQPQHF. The chain joins TRBV16 to TRBJ1-5, with 8 bases that match TRBD1. V was pared by 4 bases and J by 7 bases, with 6 bases of the junction left unmatched. The CDR3 runs 14 residues. Germline lookup yields CDR1 KGHSY and CDR2 FQNENV.

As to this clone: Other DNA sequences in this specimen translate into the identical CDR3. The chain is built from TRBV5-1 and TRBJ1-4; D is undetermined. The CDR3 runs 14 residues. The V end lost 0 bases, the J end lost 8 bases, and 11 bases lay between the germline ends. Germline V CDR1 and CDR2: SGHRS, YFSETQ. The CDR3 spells CASSLGGLGEKLFF. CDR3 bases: TGCGCCAGCAGCTTGGGTGGGTTAGGAGAAAAACTGTTTTTT.

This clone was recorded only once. CDR3 coding DNA: TGTGCCACAGGGCAGGGCCCCTACGAGCAGTACTTC. Translated: CATGQGPYEQYF. The V gene is TRBV28, the J gene TRBJ2-7; a possible D gene is TRBD1 (5 bases). In germline, CDR1 is MDHEN, CDR2 SYDVKM. Deletions cut 10 bases from V and 2 bases from J, with 12 bases between. The CDR3 is made up of 12 amino acids.

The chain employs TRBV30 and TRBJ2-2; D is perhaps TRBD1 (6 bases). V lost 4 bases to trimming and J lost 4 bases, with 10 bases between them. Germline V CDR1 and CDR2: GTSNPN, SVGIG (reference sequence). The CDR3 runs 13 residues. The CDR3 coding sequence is TGTGCCTGGACGCAGGGGAGCACCGGGGAGCTGTTTTTT. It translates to CAWTQGSTGELFF.

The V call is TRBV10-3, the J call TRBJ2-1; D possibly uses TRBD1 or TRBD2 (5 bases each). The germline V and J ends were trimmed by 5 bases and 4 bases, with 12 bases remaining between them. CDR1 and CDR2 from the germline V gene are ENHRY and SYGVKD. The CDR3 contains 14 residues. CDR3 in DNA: TGTGCCATCAGTTCCGGGACGGCTTACAATGAGCAGTTCTTC. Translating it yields CAISSGTAYNEQFF.

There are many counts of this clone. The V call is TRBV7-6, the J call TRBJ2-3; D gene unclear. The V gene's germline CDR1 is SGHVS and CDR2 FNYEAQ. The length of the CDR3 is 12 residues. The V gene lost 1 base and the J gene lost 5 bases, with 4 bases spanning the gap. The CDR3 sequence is CASSLEGDTQYF. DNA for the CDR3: TGTGCCAGCAGCTTAGAGGGAGATACGCAGTATTTT.

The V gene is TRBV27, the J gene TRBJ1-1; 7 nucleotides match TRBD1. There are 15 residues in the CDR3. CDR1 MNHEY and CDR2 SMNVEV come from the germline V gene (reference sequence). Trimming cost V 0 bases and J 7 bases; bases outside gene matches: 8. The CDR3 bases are TGTGCCAGCAGTTTATCAGGGGGCGATGATGTTGAAGCTTTCTTT. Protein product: CASSLSGGDDVEAFF.

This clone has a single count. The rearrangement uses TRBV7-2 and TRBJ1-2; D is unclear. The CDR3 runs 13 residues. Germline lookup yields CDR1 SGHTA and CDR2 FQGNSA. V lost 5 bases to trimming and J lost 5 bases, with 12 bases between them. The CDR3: CASSPGVLYGYTF. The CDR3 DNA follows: TGTGCCAGCAGCCCGGGCGTTCTTTATGGCTACACCTTC. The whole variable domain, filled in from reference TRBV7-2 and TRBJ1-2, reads GAGVSQSPSNKVTEKGKDVELRCDPISGHTALYWYRQSLGQGLEFLIYFQGNSAPDKSGLPSDRFSAERTGGSVSTLTIQRTQQEDSAVYLCASSPGVLYGYTFGSGTRLTVV.

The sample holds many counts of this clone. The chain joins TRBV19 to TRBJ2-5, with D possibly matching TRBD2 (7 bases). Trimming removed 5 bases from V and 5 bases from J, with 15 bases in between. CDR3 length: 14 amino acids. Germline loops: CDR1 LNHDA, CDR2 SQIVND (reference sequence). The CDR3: CASSPSRGGETQYF. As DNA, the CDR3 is TGTGCCAGTAGTCCTTCCAGGGGAGGGGAGACCCAGTACTTC.

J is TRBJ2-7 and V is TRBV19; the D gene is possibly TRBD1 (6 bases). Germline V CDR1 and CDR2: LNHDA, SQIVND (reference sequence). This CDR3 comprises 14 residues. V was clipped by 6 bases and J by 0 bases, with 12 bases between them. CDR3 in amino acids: CASRDSPSSYEQYF. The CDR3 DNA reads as TGTGCCAGTAGGGACAGCCCCAGCTCCTACGAGCAGTACTTC.

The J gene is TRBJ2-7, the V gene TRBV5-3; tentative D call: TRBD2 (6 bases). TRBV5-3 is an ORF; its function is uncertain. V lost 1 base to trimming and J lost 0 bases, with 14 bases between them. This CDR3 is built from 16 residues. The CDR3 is CARSLSRDSSSYEQYF. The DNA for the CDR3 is TGTGCCAGAAGCTTGAGCCGGGACTCTAGCTCCTACGAGCAGTACTTC.

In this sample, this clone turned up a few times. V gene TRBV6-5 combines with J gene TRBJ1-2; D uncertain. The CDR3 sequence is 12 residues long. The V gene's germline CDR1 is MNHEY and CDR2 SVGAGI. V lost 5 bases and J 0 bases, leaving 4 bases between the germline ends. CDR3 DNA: TGTGCCAGCAGTACACCTAACTATGGCTACACCTTC. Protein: CASSTPNYGYTF.